This is a list of T cell receptor beta chains from one sample in a study of blood T cell repertoires in COVID-19. The assay was immunoSEQ multiplex PCR, and TCRdb's table has in-frame clones only and misses some. The table lists roughly 250,000 clones, 85% to 90% of them singletons. Sequencing used PBMCs or T cells enriched from blood (not recorded which). The receptors stem from a man between 40 and 49 years old who had recovered from COVID-19. The CDR3 runs from the conserved cysteine through the conserved F or W. Each record gives: V gene, J gene, D gene, clone size, CDR3 length, CDR3 DNA, CDR3 protein. The D gene is left open where the match is weak. Rows may omit the clone size; those that give it use once, few, many or a size class.

V gene: TRBV5-6
J gene: TRBJ1-2
D gene: .
clone size: .
CDR3 length: 16
CDR3 DNA: TGTGCCAGCAGCTCGGATTTTGGGGCTGCCCGGGAGGGCTACACCTTC
CDR3 protein: CASSSDFGAAREGYTF

V gene: TRBV30
J gene: TRBJ2-7
D gene: .
clone size: .
CDR3 length: 14
CDR3 DNA: TGTGCCTGGAGTGTCGGTGGCAGGGTCTACGAGCAGTACTTC
CDR3 protein: CAWSVGGRVYEQYF

V gene: TRBV7-9
J gene: TRBJ2-2
D gene: TRBD2
clone size: .
CDR3 length: 15
CDR3 DNA: TGTGCCAGCAGCTTGAGCGGGACGAACACCGGGGAGCTGTTTTTT
CDR3 protein: CASSLSGTNTGELFF

V gene: TRBV3-1/TRBV3-2
J gene: TRBJ2-1
D gene: .
clone size: once
CDR3 length: 13
CDR3 DNA: TGTGCCAGCAGCCAAGTGCTGTCTAGAGGGCAGTTCTTC
CDR3 protein: CASSQVLSRGQFF

V gene: TRBV6-6
J gene: TRBJ1-1
D gene: TRBD1
clone size: .
CDR3 length: 17
CDR3 DNA: TGTGCCAGCAGTCCAACCGGGACAGGGGGCCTGCGGGCTGAAGCTTTCTTT
CDR3 protein: CASSPTGTGGLRAEAFF

V gene: TRBV28
J gene: TRBJ1-5
D gene: .
clone size: .
CDR3 length: 13
CDR3 DNA: TGTGCCAGCAGTCGACAGAGCAATCAGCCCCAGCATTTT
CDR3 protein: CASSRQSNQPQHF

V gene: TRBV6-1
J gene: TRBJ2-1
D gene: .
clone size: .
CDR3 length: 15
CDR3 DNA: TGTGCCAGCAGTGAAGCTCCAAACTCGGTAGATGAGCAGTTCTTC
CDR3 protein: CASSEAPNSVDEQFF

V gene: TRBV12-5
J gene: TRBJ2-7
D gene: .
clone size: .
CDR3 length: 13
CDR3 DNA: TGTGCTAGTGGTTCCTGGGCAGGGCACGAGCAGTACTTC
CDR3 protein: CASGSWAGHEQYF

V gene: TRBV6-4
J gene: TRBJ1-1
D gene: .
clone size: .
CDR3 length: 14
CDR3 DNA: TGTGCCAGCAGCCCCGTGCCCGGGAACACTGAAGCTTTCTTT
CDR3 protein: CASSPVPGNTEAFF

V gene: TRBV7-2
J gene: TRBJ1-5
D gene: TRBD1
clone size: .
CDR3 length: 19
CDR3 DNA: TGTGCCAGCAGCTTACTCGGACAGGGTATGAGTCGGATCAATCAGCCCCAGCATTTT
CDR3 protein: CASSLLGQGMSRINQPQHF

V gene: TRBV2
J gene: TRBJ1-5
D gene: TRBD1
clone size: .
CDR3 length: 16
CDR3 DNA: TGTGCCAGCAGCCGCGGACAGGACCTTAGCAATCAGCCCCAGCATTTT
CDR3 protein: CASSRGQDLSNQPQHF

V gene: TRBV29-1
J gene: TRBJ1-2
D gene: .
clone size: .
CDR3 length: 12
CDR3 DNA: TGCAGCGTGTCTGAACAGGGCTATGGCTACACCTTC
CDR3 protein: CSVSEQGYGYTF

V gene: TRBV9
J gene: TRBJ2-7
D gene: TRBD1
clone size: .
CDR3 length: 15
CDR3 DNA: TGTGCCAGCAGCGTAGGAGGGACAGTGAGCTACGAGCAGTACTTC
CDR3 protein: CASSVGGTVSYEQYF

V gene: TRBV3-1/TRBV3-2
J gene: TRBJ2-1
D gene: TRBD1
clone size: .
CDR3 length: 17
CDR3 DNA: TGTGCCAGCAGACACCTATCTCCGGGACAGGGGGTCGATGAGCAGTTCTTC
CDR3 protein: CASRHLSPGQGVDEQFF

V gene: TRBV2
J gene: TRBJ2-5
D gene: .
clone size: .
CDR3 length: 12
CDR3 DNA: TGTGCCAGCAGACCCCAGGGAGAGACCCAGTACTTC
CDR3 protein: CASRPQGETQYF

V gene: TRBV6-2/TRBV6-3
J gene: TRBJ1-5
D gene: .
clone size: .
CDR3 length: 17
CDR3 DNA: TGTGCCAGCAGTTACCCGGGTTTTAAGGTTCTTTTTCAGCCCCAGCATTTT
CDR3 protein: CASSYPGFKVLFQPQHF

V gene: TRBV3-1/TRBV3-2
J gene: TRBJ1-2
D gene: .
clone size: .
CDR3 length: 15
CDR3 DNA: TGTGCCAGCAGGAATGACAGGTCCTCTAACTATGGCTACACCTTC
CDR3 protein: CASRNDRSSNYGYTF

V gene: TRBV28
J gene: TRBJ1-5
D gene: TRBD1
clone size: .
CDR3 length: 16
CDR3 DNA: TGTGCCAGCAGTTTCCCGGGACAGGGATTAAATCAGCCCCAGCATTTT
CDR3 protein: CASSFPGQGLNQPQHF

V gene: TRBV4-1
J gene: TRBJ2-7
D gene: TRBD2
clone size: .
CDR3 length: 15
CDR3 DNA: TGCGCCAGCAGCCAAGATCAACGGGGGGTCGGCGAGCAGTACTTC
CDR3 protein: CASSQDQRGVGEQYF

V gene: TRBV6-5
J gene: TRBJ2-2
D gene: .
clone size: .
CDR3 length: 15
CDR3 DNA: TGTGCCAGCAGTTACAGCGCGGAGGTCACCGGGGAGCTGTTTTTT
CDR3 protein: CASSYSAEVTGELFF

V gene: TRBV6-2/TRBV6-3
J gene: TRBJ1-1
D gene: .
clone size: .
CDR3 length: 15
CDR3 DNA: TGTGCCAGCAGTTCCCTCCTACTTATGAACACTGAAGCTTTCTTT
CDR3 protein: CASSSLLLMNTEAFF

V gene: TRBV2
J gene: TRBJ1-2
D gene: .
clone size: .
CDR3 length: 13
CDR3 DNA: TGTGCCAGCAGTGAAATCGGGTTTTATGGCTACACCTTC
CDR3 protein: CASSEIGFYGYTF